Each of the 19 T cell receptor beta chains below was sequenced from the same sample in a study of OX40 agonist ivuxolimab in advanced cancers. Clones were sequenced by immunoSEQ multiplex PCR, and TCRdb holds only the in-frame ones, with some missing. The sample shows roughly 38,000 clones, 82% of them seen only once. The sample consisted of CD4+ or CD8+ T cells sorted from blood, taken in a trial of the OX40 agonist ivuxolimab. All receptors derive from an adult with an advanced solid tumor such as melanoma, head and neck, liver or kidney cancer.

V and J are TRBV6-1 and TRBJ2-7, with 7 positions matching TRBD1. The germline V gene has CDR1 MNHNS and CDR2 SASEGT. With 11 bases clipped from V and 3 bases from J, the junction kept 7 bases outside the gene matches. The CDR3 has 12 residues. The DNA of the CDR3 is TGTGCCGCCTCGACAGGGTACTACGAGCAGTACTTC. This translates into CAASTGYYEQYF.

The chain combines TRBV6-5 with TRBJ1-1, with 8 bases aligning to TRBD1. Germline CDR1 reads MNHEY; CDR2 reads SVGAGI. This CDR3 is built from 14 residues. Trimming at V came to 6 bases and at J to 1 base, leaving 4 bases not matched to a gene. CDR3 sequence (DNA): TGTGCCAGCAGCCCCGGGACAGGGAACACTGAAGCTTTCTTT. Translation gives CASSPGTGNTEAFF.

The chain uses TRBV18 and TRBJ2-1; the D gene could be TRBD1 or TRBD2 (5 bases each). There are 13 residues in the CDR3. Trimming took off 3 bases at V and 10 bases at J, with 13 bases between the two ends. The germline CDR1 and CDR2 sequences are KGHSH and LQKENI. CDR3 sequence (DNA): TGTGCCAGCTCACCGCCTGGAAGGGACGAGCAGTTCTTC. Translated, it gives CASSPPGRDEQFF.

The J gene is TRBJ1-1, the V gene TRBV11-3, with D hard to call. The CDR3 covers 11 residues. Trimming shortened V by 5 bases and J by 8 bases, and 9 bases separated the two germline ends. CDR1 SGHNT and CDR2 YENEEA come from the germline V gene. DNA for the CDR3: TGTGCCAGCAGCGCAGGTTTGGAAGCTTTCTTT. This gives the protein CASSAGLEAFF. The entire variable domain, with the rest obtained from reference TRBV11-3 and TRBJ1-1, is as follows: EAGVVQSPRYKIIEKKQPVAFWCNPISGHNTLYWYLQNLGQGPELLIRYENEEAVDDSQLPKDRFSAERLKGVDSTLKIQPAELGDSAVYLCASSAGLEAFFGQGTRLTVV.

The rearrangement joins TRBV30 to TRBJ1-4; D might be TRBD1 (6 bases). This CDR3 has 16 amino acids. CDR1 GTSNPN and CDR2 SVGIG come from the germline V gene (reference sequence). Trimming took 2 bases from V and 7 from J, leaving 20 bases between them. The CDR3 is CAWSTYGGAASEKLFF. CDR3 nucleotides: TGTGCCTGGAGTACCTACGGGGGGGCCGCCAGTGAAAAACTGTTTTTT.

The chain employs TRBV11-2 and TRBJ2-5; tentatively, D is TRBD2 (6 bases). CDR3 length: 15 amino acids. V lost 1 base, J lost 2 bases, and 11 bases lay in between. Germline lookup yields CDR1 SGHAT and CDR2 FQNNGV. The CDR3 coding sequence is TGTGCCAGCAGCTTAGGACACCGGGAGCAAGAGACCCAGTACTTC. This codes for CASSLGHREQETQYF.

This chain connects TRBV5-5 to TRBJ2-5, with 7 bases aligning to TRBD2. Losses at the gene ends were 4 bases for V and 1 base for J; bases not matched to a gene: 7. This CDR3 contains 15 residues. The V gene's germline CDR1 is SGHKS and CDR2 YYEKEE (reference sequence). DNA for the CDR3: TGTGCCAGCAGCCCCCGGACTAGAGGCCAAGAGACCCAGTACTTC. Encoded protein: CASSPRTRGQETQYF.

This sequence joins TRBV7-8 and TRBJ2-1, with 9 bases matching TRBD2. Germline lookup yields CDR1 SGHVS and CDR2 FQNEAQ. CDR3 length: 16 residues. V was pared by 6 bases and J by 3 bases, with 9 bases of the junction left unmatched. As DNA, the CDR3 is TGTGCCAGCAGTAGGCGCGGGGGGGAATTCTACAATGAGCAGTTCTTC. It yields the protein CASSRRGGEFYNEQFF. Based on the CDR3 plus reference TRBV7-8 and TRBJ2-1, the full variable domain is GAGVSQSPRYKVAKRGQDVALRCDPISGHVSLFWYQQALGQGPEFLTYFQNEAQLDKSGLPSDRFFAERPEGSVSTLKIQRTQQEDSAVYLCASSRRGGEFYNEQFFGPGTRLTVL.

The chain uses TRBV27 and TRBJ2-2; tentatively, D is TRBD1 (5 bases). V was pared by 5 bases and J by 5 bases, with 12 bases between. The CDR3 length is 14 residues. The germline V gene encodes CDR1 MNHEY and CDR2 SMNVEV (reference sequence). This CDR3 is CASSLQGRTGELFF. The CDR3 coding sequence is TGTGCCAGCAGTCTTCAGGGAAGGACCGGGGAGCTGTTTTTT.

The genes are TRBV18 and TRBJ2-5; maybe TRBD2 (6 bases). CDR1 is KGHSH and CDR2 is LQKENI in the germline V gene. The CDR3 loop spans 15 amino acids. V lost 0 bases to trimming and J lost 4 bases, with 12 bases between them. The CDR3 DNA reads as TGTGCCAGCTCACCACCGGCGGGGCCGGGAGAGACCCAGTACTTC. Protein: CASSPPAGPGETQYF. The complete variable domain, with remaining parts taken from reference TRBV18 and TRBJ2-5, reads NAGVMQNPRHLVRRRGQEARLRCSPMKGHSHVYWYRQLPEEGLKFMVYLQKENIIDESGMPKERFSAEFPKEGPSILRIQQVVRGDSAAYFCASSPPAGPGETQYFGPGTRLLVL.

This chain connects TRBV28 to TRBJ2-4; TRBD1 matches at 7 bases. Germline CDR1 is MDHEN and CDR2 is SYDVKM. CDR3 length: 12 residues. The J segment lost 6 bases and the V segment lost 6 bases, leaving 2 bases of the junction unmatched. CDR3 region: CASRTGRNIQYF. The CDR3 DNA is TGTGCCAGCAGGACAGGGAGAAACATTCAGTACTTC.

CDR3 residues: CASSLERGVGDTQYF. CDR3 nucleotide sequence: TGTGCCAGCAGCTTAGAGCGGGGGGTGGGAGATACGCAGTATTTT. The V gene is TRBV7-8, the J gene TRBJ2-3; 9 nucleotides line up with TRBD2. Germline trimming cut 1 base from V and 5 bases from J; bases unmatched to any gene: 4. The CDR3 is 15 amino acids. From germline, CDR1 is SGHVS and CDR2 FQNEAQ.

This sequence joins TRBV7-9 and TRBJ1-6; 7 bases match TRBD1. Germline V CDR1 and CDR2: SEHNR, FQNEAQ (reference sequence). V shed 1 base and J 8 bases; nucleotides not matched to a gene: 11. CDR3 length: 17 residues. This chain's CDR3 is CASSLGPAGTADSPLHF. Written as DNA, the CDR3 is TGTGCCAGCAGCTTAGGACCCGCCGGGACAGCTGATTCACCCCTCCACTTT. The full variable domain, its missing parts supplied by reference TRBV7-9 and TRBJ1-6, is DTGVSQNPRHKITKRGQNVTFRCDPISEHNRLYWYRQTLGQGPEFLTYFQNEAQLEKSRLLSDRFSAERPKGSFSTLEIQRTEQGDSAMYLCASSLGPAGTADSPLHFGNGTRLTVT.

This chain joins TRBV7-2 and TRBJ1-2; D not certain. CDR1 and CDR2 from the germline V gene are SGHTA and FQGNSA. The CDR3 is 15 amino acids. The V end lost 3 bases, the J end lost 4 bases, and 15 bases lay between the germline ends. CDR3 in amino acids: CASSFQVTLIYGYTF. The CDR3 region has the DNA TGTGCCAGCAGCTTCCAAGTGACATTAATCTATGGCTACACCTTC.

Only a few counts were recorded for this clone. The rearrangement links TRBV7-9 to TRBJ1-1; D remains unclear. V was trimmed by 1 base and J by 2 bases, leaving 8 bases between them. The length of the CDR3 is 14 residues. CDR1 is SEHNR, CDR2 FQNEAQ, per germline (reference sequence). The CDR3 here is CASSLGGTNTEAFF. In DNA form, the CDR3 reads TGTGCCAGCAGCTTAGGGGGTACAAACACTGAAGCTTTCTTT.

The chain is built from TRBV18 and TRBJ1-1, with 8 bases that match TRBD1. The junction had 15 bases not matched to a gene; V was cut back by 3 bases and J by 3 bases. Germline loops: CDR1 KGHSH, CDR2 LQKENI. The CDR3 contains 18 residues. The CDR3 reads CASSPTGVGFVQDTEAFF. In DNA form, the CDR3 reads TGTGCCAGCTCACCGACAGGGGTGGGGTTCGTTCAGGACACTGAAGCTTTCTTT.

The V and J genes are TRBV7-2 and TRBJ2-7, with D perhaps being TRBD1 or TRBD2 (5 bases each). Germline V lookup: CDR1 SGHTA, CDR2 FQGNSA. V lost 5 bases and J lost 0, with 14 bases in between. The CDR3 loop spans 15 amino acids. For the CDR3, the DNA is TGTGCCAGCAGCCCAGCCCCAGGGAGCTCCTACGAGCAGTACTTC. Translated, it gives CASSPAPGSSYEQYF. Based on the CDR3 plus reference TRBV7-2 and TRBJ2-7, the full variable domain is GAGVSQSPSNKVTEKGKDVELRCDPISGHTALYWYRQSLGQGLEFLIYFQGNSAPDKSGLPSDRFSAERTGGSVSTLTIQRTQQEDSAVYLCASSPAPGSSYEQYFGPGTRLTVT.

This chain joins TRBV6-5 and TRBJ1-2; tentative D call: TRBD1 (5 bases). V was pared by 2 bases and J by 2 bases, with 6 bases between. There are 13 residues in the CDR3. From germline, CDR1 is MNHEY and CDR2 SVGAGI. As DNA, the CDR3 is TGTGCCAGCAGTTACAGACAGAACTATGGCTACACCTTC. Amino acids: CASSYRQNYGYTF.

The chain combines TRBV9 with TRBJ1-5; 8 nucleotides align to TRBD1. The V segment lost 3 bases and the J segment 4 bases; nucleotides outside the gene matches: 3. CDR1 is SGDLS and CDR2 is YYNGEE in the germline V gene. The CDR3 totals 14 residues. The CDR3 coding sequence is TGTGCCAGCAGCGAAGGACAGGGAAATCAGCCCCAGCATTTT. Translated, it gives CASSEGQGNQPQHF.